This T cell receptor (beta chain) was identified during a study of vaccination effects on CD4 cells after COVID-19. As for this clone: Its matching antigen is unknown.

Antigen-specific CD4+ T cells expanded by the ViraFEST assay with viral peptide pools were then sequenced. Isolating CD4+ T cells followed about 10 days of culture. PCR confirmed that the person was infected with SARS-CoV-2 between March and December 2020. Participants were given two doses of BNT162b2 or mRNA-1273 vaccine. The authors exchanged half the medium for IL-2 medium on days 3 and 7. Clones were read by immunoSEQ multiplex PCR, and TCRdb kept only the in-frame ones, dropping some. This table has about 14,000 clones, roughly four fifths appearing once. Study observations and caveats: By a late point after vaccination, infection- and vaccine-induced clones had shrunk markedly through clonal contraction. Small numbers of convalescent patients limited the study. It also lacked early post-infection timepoints.

The CDR3 runs 16 residues. Unmatched junction bases numbered 7, after V lost 6 bases and J lost 5 bases. Germline values: CDR1 LNHDA, CDR2 SQIVND (reference sequence). Sequenced here: CD4+ T cells from PBMCs cultured with HCoV-NL63 spike peptides, sampled after COVID-19 vaccination. This receptor was taken from a human donor who had a prior SARS-CoV-2 infection. The chain uses TRBV19 and TRBJ2-1; TRBD2 matches at 13 bases. The CDR3 loop is CASRTTSGGAHNEQFF. CDR3 nucleotide sequence: TGTGCCAGTAGGACCACTAGCGGGGGGGCTCACAATGAGCAGTTCTTC. Full variable domain (outside the CDR3, taken from reference TRBV19 and TRBJ2-1): DGGITQSPKYLFRKEGQNVTLSCEQNLNHDAMYWYRQDPGQGLRLIYYSQIVNDFQKGDIAEGYSVSREKKESFPLTVTSAQKNPTAFYLCASRTTSGGAHNEQFFGPGTRLTVL.